One T cell receptor beta chain is described in this entry. The data were taken from a study of blood T cell repertoires in COVID-19. In the study overall: Italy, Spain and the United States were the sources of the convalescent and acute COVID-19 samples.

V shed 0 bases, J shed 10 bases, and the junction held 6 bases outside the gene matches. CDR3 length: 14 amino acids. Germline V gene data show CDR1 as SGHDN and CDR2 as FVKESK. TCRdb's copy holds only in-frame clones and misses some; the assay was immunoSEQ multiplex PCR. The data contain some 380,000 clones, roughly 88% of them singletons. Grouping used clinical history reported by participants in a survey and questionnaire. V and J are TRBV14 and TRBJ2-4; 7 bases map to TRBD2. This sequence was found in a woman aged 40-49 years with acute COVID-19. Sequencing was done on a sample of PBMCs or T cells enriched from blood (not recorded which). The CDR3 protein is CASSQDLAGGIQYF. CDR3 nucleotide sequence: TGTGCCAGCAGCCAAGATCTGGCCGGGGGGATTCAGTACTTC.